Included here is one T cell receptor (beta chain) sequence, with context. The antigen is undetermined. This entry belongs to a study of a mutant IDH1 vaccine in newly diagnosed glioma. Overall study context: There were 62.5% males and around 38% females among treated patients, whose mean age was about 41 years. Most had both radiotherapy and temozolomide beforehand; others had only one. Findings of the study overall: Immune responses induced by the vaccine were seen in just over 90% of patients, spanning multiple MHC alleles.

The time point: baseline, week 1 (first vaccination visit). Treatment of the sample: pre-vaccination baseline after standard-of-care therapy. Profiling relied on immunoSEQ multiplex PCR, and the TCRdb table lists in-frame clones only, not all of them. Among about 51,000 clones listed, 60% to 85% were seen once. This TCR was sampled from a woman in her 40s with glioma. The material was PBMCs, obtained from a glioma patient treated with radiotherapy, temozolomide or both.

Written as DNA, the CDR3 is TGTGCCAGCAGCGTCGGACCGTACTCTGGAAACACCATATATTTT. Amino acids: CASSVGPYSGNTIYF. The chain uses TRBV11-3 and TRBJ1-3; no reliable D call. Trimming removed 5 bases at V and 0 bases at J, with 11 bases between. The CDR3 is 15 amino acids. Germline V gene sequence: CDR1 SGHNT, CDR2 YENEEA. The full variable domain, with the rest looked up from reference TRBV11-3 and TRBJ1-3, is EAGVVQSPRYKIIEKKQPVAFWCNPISGHNTLYWYLQNLGQGPELLIRYENEEAVDDSQLPKDRFSAERLKGVDSTLKIQPAELGDSAVYLCASSVGPYSGNTIYFGEGSWLTVV.